Listed here are 19 T cell receptor beta chains from one sample, sequenced in a study of regulatory T cells in long-lasting Graves disease. Arm-PCR with iRepertoire HTBI primers amplified the CDR3 regions for these TCR beta libraries. Via MiXCR, TCRdb re-called the multiplex PCR reads, giving one row per CDR3 protein. The repertoire has about 340,000 distinct CDR3 sequences, 20% of them found once; the top ten carry 29%. The sample's time point: persistent/refractory GD, antithyroid drugs over 5 years with positive TRAb. Researchers made the TCR library from RNA that was extracted from PBMCs. Sequenced material: peripheral blood mononuclear cells (PBMCs), taken when the disease was refractory, from a patient treated with antithyroid drugs. The receptors stem from a female donor with Graves disease.

This chain links TRBV6-2 or TRBV6-3 with TRBJ2-3; no reliable D call. V was trimmed by 5 bases and J by 3 bases, leaving 6 bases between them. This CDR3 has 12 amino acids. The germline CDR1 and CDR2 sequences are MNHEY and SVGEGT. CDR3 in amino acids: CASSAFTDTQYF. The CDR3 DNA reads TGTGCCAGCAGTGCCTTTACAGATACGCAGTATTTT.

This clonotype showed up just a few times. The rearrangement links TRBV28 to TRBJ2-2; 9 positions match TRBD2. CDR3 length equals 15 residues. Trimming removed 1 base from V and 8 bases from J; junction bases left unmatched: 5. The germline V gene encodes CDR1 MDHEN and CDR2 SYDVKM. CDR3 region: CASSLSGGRAGELFF. As DNA, the CDR3 is TGTGCCAGCAGTTTATCTGGCGGGAGGGCTGGGGAGCTGTTTTTT.

This clonotype was recorded many times. The gene calls are TRBV18 and TRBJ1-5, with a tentative D call TRBD1 (5 bases). Trimming pared 6 bases from V and 3 bases from J, leaving 15 bases between. The germline V gene encodes CDR1 KGHSH and CDR2 LQKENI. CDR3 length equals 15 residues. CDR3 residues: CASSQRQTSNQPQHF. The CDR3 bases are TGTGCCAGCTCCCAAAGACAGACTTCCAATCAGCCCCAGCATTTT.

This clonotype was seen more than once but under ten times. The chain is built from TRBV30 and TRBJ2-2; TRBD2 matches at 7 bases. Trimming at V came to 1 base and at J to 6 bases, leaving 5 bases not matched to a gene. The length of the CDR3 is 14 residues. Germline-derived CDR1 and CDR2 are GTSNPN and SVGIG (reference sequence). The CDR3 sequence: CAWSGTGGAGELFF. CDR3 bases: TGTGCCTGGAGTGGTACGGGGGGAGCCGGGGAGCTGTTTTTT.

The chain recombines TRBV7-6 with TRBJ2-7, with 8 bases matching TRBD1. CDR1 and CDR2 from the germline V gene are SGHVS and FNYEAQ. This CDR3 comprises 17 residues. V dropped 4 bases and J dropped 9; count of bases not matched to a gene: 20. This chain's CDR3 is CASSSLPHAGTGMWQYF. The CDR3 nucleotides are TGTGCCAGCAGCTCACTACCCCACGCCGGGACAGGAATGTGGCAGTACTTC.

This clonotype was found many times. This chain connects TRBV11-2 to TRBJ1-4; TRBD1 agrees at 7 bases. Germline lookup yields CDR1 SGHAT and CDR2 FQNNGV. CDR3 length: 14 residues. The V and J ends lost 5 bases and 7 bases, in that order; junction bases with no gene match: 7. The CDR3 protein is CASSLGGGGEKLFF. The CDR3 DNA follows: TGTGCCAGCAGCCTGGGAGGGGGCGGTGAAAAACTGTTTTTT.

This rearrangement joins TRBV10-2 to TRBJ1-2; no definite D call. Deletions cut 3 bases from V and 8 bases from J, with 13 bases between. Germline lookup yields CDR1 WSHSY and CDR2 SAAADI. CDR3 size: 13 residues. The CDR3 loop reads CASSDQDGSGYTF. In nucleotides, the CDR3 is TGCGCCAGCAGTGACCAGGACGGTAGCGGCTACACCTTC.

The rearrangement joins TRBV28 to TRBJ2-3; 14 nucleotides line up with TRBD2. After removal of 4 bases from V and 5 bases from J, the junction contained 5 bases not matched to a gene. The CDR3 runs 16 residues. The germline V gene encodes CDR1 MDHEN and CDR2 SYDVKM. Written as DNA, the CDR3 is TGTGCCAGCAGTTGGGGACTAGCGGGAGATAAAGATACGCAGTATTTT. It translates to CASSWGLAGDKDTQYF.

This clonotype showed up just once. It may be a read error: a sequence one base away is much more abundant. The chain couples TRBV7-9 to TRBJ1-2, with D hard to call. CDR3 length: 13 residues. The germline V gene has CDR1 SEHNR and CDR2 FQNEAQ (reference sequence). DNA for the CDR3: TGTGCCAGCAATCGGGGTGAGAACTATGGCTGCACCTTC. Amino acids: CASNRGENYGCTF.

This clonotype was observed at least ten times. V gene TRBV4-1 combines with J gene TRBJ2-7, with TRBD2 matching over 9 bases. The CDR3 totals 16 residues. Unmatched junction bases numbered 10, after V lost 4 bases and J lost 3 bases. Germline CDR1 is MGHRA and CDR2 is YSYEKL. The chain's CDR3 is CASSPSLAGGIYEQYF. For the CDR3, the DNA is TGCGCCAGCAGCCCCTCTTTGGCGGGAGGGATCTACGAGCAGTACTTC.

This clonotype was seen more than once but under ten times. The genes are TRBV11-2 and TRBJ2-5; D unclear. Trimming stripped 0 bases from V and 3 bases from J, with 11 bases between. CDR1 and CDR2 (germline): SGHAT, FQNNGV. The CDR3 sequence is 15 residues long. CDR3 in DNA: TGTGCCAGCAGCTTAGAAAGATTAGGAGAAGAGACCCAGTACTTC. Translating gives CASSLERLGEETQYF.

This clonotype has just a few counts. The V call is TRBV20-1, the J call TRBJ1-1, with D perhaps TRBD1 (5 bases). The CDR3 is 13 residues long. Germline CDR1 and CDR2: DFQATT and SNEGSKA (reference sequence). Trimming pared 1 base from V and 4 bases from J, leaving 10 bases between. CDR3 sequence: CSARGPGPTEAFF. CDR3 nucleotides: TGCAGTGCTAGAGGTCCGGGGCCCACTGAAGCTTTCTTT.

The gene calls are TRBV27 and TRBJ1-2, with a weak D call TRBD1 (6 bases). Germline V CDR1 and CDR2: MNHEY, SMNVEV (reference sequence). The ends were cut back, 4 bases at V and 4 bases at J, with 10 bases in the middle. The CDR3 extends over 13 amino acids. Written as DNA, the CDR3 is TGTGCCAGCAGTTACAGGGTTGGCTATGGCTACACCTTC. Protein sequence: CASSYRVGYGYTF.

This clonotype was found many times. The V call is TRBV5-1, the J call TRBJ1-1; tentatively, D is TRBD1 (6 bases). Germline CDR1 SGHRS, CDR2 YFSETQ. The V end lost 0 bases, the J end lost 6 bases, and 21 bases lay between the germline ends. The CDR3 is 17 amino acids. Here the CDR3 reads CASSLGRTTGRTAEAFF. The CDR3 nucleotides read TGCGCCAGCAGCTTGGGACGGACGACAGGCCGAACCGCTGAAGCTTTCTTT.

This clonotype was recorded once. The CDR3 region is CASSIRGARDTQYF. DNA for the CDR3: TGTGCCAGTAGTATAAGAGGGGCACGAGATACGCAGTATTTT. The genes are TRBV19 and TRBJ2-3; D could derive from TRBD1 or TRBD2 (5 bases each). The V gene lost 2 bases and the J gene lost 5 bases, with 11 bases spanning the gap. This CDR3 comprises 14 residues. CDR1 LNHDA and CDR2 SQIVND come from the germline V gene (reference sequence).

The DNA for the CDR3 is TGCGCCAGCAGCCAAGCGGGGGGAAGGAACACTGAAGCTTTCTTT. It is translated as CASSQAGGRNTEAFF. The genes are TRBV4-1 and TRBJ1-1; possible D gene TRBD1, 5 bases. CDR3 length: 15 residues. Germline V CDR1 and CDR2: MGHRA, YSYEKL. V gave up 1 base and J gave up 1 base, with 10 bases separating them.

This clonotype was counted between two and nine times. The V gene is TRBV7-8, the J gene TRBJ2-7; tentative D call: TRBD1 (6 bases). This CDR3 spans 15 amino acids. Trimming pared 2 bases from V and 1 base from J, leaving 12 bases between. Germline V gene data show CDR1 as SGHVS and CDR2 as FQNEAQ. The CDR3 sequence is CASSLRGYFSYEQYF. The CDR3 nucleotides are TGTGCCAGCAGCTTAAGGGGGTACTTTTCCTACGAGCAGTACTTC.

In the case of this clonotype: Possible read error: a much larger clone is one base away. The rearrangement joins TRBV2 to TRBJ2-5; D perhaps matches TRBD2 (6 bases). V shed 6 bases and J shed 9 bases, with 11 bases lying between them. The CDR3 extends over 11 amino acids. Per the germline V gene, CDR1 is SNHLY and CDR2 is FYNNEI. CDR3 DNA sequence: TGTGCCAGCAGAATAGCGGTGGCCCAGTACTTC. Its translation: CASRIAVAQYF.

This clonotype was counted at least ten times. The V and J genes are TRBV2 and TRBJ1-5; D ambiguous. Germline loops: CDR1 SNHLY, CDR2 FYNNEI. V was pared by 1 base and J by 0 bases, with 7 bases between. The CDR3 is made up of 15 amino acids. The CDR3 DNA is TGTGCCAGCAGTGAAGACGGACTTAGCAATCAGCCCCAGCATTTT. It is translated as CASSEDGLSNQPQHF.